Sequencing of this TCR beta chain was carried out in a study of CD8+ T cells in alopecia areata. Study-level background: The drug, oral tofacitinib, was given to treated patients at 5 to 10 mg twice daily. General study findings and limits: Lesional tissue from the scalp (especially in alopecia totalis/universalis) showed higher clonality than normal scalp.

Punch biopsies of lesional scalp, plus peripheral blood, were taken from alopecia areata patients. Both CD4+ and CD8+ T cells were separated by sorting PBMCs. Points on this clone: The antigen remains unidentified.

Following extraction, RNA underwent reverse transcription to cDNA, which served as the sequencing template. Some clones are missing from TCRdb's copy, which holds only in-frame ones; the method was immunoSEQ multiplex PCR. There are about 200,000 clones in the sample; approximately 52% occur only once, and around 0.44% lies in the top ten. With 4 bases clipped from V and 2 bases from J, the junction kept 7 bases outside the gene matches. Germline V gene lookup returns CDR1 SGHVS and CDR2 FNYEAQ. The CDR3 is 17 residues long. The clonotype was recovered from a human donor with alopecia areata. V gene TRBV7-6 combines with J gene TRBJ2-3; 12 positions agree with TRBD2. This specimen was CD4+ T cells sorted from blood, taken at week 0. The CDR3 DNA reads TGTGCCAGCAGCTCCGGACTAGCGGGATCTGTCACAGATACGCAGTATTTT. This sequence encodes CASSSGLAGSVTDTQYF. The entire variable domain, with the rest obtained from reference TRBV7-6 and TRBJ2-3, is as follows: GAGVSQSPRYKVTKRGQDVALRCDPISGHVSLYWYRQALGQGPEFLTYFNYEAQQDKSGLPNDRFSAERPEGSISTLTIQRTEQRDSAMYRCASSSGLAGSVTDTQYFGPGTRLTVL.